This record covers a single TCR beta chain. This record comes from a study of blood T cell repertoires in COVID-19. Produced via immunoSEQ multiplex PCR; TCRdb's table is partial and in-frame only. The data contain a few hundred thousand clones, around 87% of them singletons. The length of the CDR3 is 13 residues. The V gene's germline CDR1 is SQVTM and CDR2 ANQGSEA. V lost 4 bases, J lost 0 bases, and 7 bases lay in between. Cohort 3 donors were reported recovered after two negative PCRs, clearance, or symptom resolution. The V gene is TRBV29-1, the J gene TRBJ1-3; D is unresolved. The receptor was derived from a woman between 18 and 30 years old who had recovered from COVID-19. The sequenced sample consisted of PBMCs or T cells enriched from blood (not recorded which). The CDR3 nucleotides are TGCAGCGTTGGTCTGAGCTCTGGAAACACCATATATTTT. It translates to CSVGLSSGNTIYF.